This T cell receptor (beta chain) was found in a study of vaccination and CD4 T cells after COVID-19. As for the study in general: The stimulating agents, overlapping spike peptides, came from SARS-CoV-2, HCoV-NL63, HCoV-OC43 and HCoV-229E. Study observations and caveats: Looking at convalescent patients, a median approximately 88% of reactive clones were present only post-vaccination.

This CDR3 is 12 amino acids long. The V gene's germline CDR1 is DFQATT and CDR2 SNEGSKA (reference sequence). V gave up 6 bases and J gave up 2 bases; unmatched junction bases: 3. Treatment indicated: roughly 10-day PBMC culture with coronavirus spike peptide pools or control peptides (ViraFEST assay). Remarks on this clonotype: Its antigen is currently unknown.

Cultured CD4+ T cells had their DNA profiled by the Oncomine TCR Beta short-read assay. Each CDR3 protein gets one entry after TCRdb re-called the PCR reads with MiXCR. The profile shows some 20,000 distinct CDR3 sequences, 43% of them singletons. The TCR was taken from a human donor who had recovered from COVID-19. This rearrangement joins TRBV20-1 to TRBJ2-7, with 8 positions matching TRBD1. The sequenced sample was CD4+ T cells from blood, cultured in vitro, obtained after SARS-CoV-2 vaccination. This CDR3 is CSADRGTYEQYF. Written as DNA, the CDR3 is TGCAGTGCCGACAGGGGAACCTACGAGCAGTACTTC.